Below, 23 T cell receptor beta chains from the same sample are listed, as sequenced in a study of blood T cell repertoires in COVID-19. Sequenced by immunoSEQ multiplex PCR; TCRdb stores in-frame clones only, minus some. The sample yields approximately 250,000 clones, approximately 85% seen once. The sample comprised PBMCs or T cells enriched from blood (not recorded which). The receptors originated from a woman in her forties or fifties with acute COVID-19.

The chain recombines TRBV5-6 with TRBJ1-2; D call uncertain. This CDR3 is built from 15 residues. Trimming left V 0 bases short and J 0 bases short, with 9 bases between. Germline CDR1 and CDR2: SGHDT and YYEEEE. The DNA for the CDR3 is TGTGCCAGCAGCTTGGTTTCGGTAACTAACTATGGCTACACCTTC. As protein: CASSLVSVTNYGYTF.

The chain employs TRBV11-2 and TRBJ2-3; TRBD2 aligns across 11 bases. The CDR3 totals 17 residues. In germline, CDR1 is SGHAT, CDR2 FQNNGV. V shed 1 base and J 5 bases; nucleotides not matched to a gene: 8. The CDR3 region is CASSLGLAGGPRDTQYF. The CDR3 coding sequence is TGTGCCAGCAGCTTAGGTTTAGCGGGGGGGCCGAGAGATACGCAGTATTTT.

This clone was counted a few times. The V and J genes are TRBV30 and TRBJ1-4; possibly TRBD1 for D (6 bases). CDR1 is GTSNPN, CDR2 SVGIG, per germline (reference sequence). V dropped 2 bases and J dropped 5 bases, with 9 bases sitting between them. CDR3 length: 13 amino acids. The CDR3: CAWSTGTNEKLFF. In nucleotides, the CDR3 is TGTGCCTGGAGTACAGGGACCAATGAAAAACTGTTTTTT.

The V and J genes are TRBV19 and TRBJ2-7, with D hard to call. Germline CDR1 is LNHDA and CDR2 is SQIVND (reference sequence). The CDR3 is 14 residues long. V dropped 6 bases and J dropped 0 bases, with 12 bases sitting between them. CDR3 sequence (DNA): TGTGCCAGTAGACCCCTACCAAGCTCCTACGAGCAGTACTTC. It translates to CASRPLPSSYEQYF.

Worth noting for this clone: One end of the junction varies from germline; a read error may be responsible. The gene calls are TRBV7-2 and TRBJ1-2; 11 nucleotides match TRBD1. Germline V gives CDR1 SGHTA, CDR2 FQGNSA. This CDR3 is built from 15 residues. The CDR3 protein is CASSSPPPGQGGIAF. DNA for the CDR3: TGTGCCAGCAGCTCCCCGCCTCCGGGACAGGGGGGAATAGCCTTC.

V usage is TRBV6-5 and J usage is TRBJ1-1; 10 positions match TRBD1. Germline trimming cut 7 bases from V and 3 bases from J; bases unmatched to any gene: 5. CDR3 length equals 14 residues. Germline V gene data show CDR1 as MNHEY and CDR2 as SVGAGI. DNA for the CDR3: TGTGCCAGCACCGACAGGGGGCGCGACACTGAAGCTTTCTTT. Its translation: CASTDRGRDTEAFF.

The chain recombines TRBV19 with TRBJ2-4, with TRBD2 matching over 10 bases. CDR1 and CDR2 from the germline V gene are LNHDA and SQIVND (reference sequence). This CDR3 spans 17 amino acids. Trimming cost V 5 bases and J 0 bases; bases outside gene matches: 7. The CDR3 DNA reads as TGTGCCAGTAGTGTTTCTAGCGGGGGAGTAGCCAAAAACATTCAGTACTTC. This encodes CASSVSSGGVAKNIQYF.

The V gene is TRBV7-2, the J gene TRBJ2-7; 8 bases align to TRBD1. Germline assignment: CDR1 SGHTA and CDR2 FQGNSA. This CDR3 comprises 15 residues. V lost 5 bases and J lost 0; bases outside the gene matches: 6. CDR3 nucleotide sequence: TGTGCCAGCAGCGTCACAGGGGGTAGCTCCTACGAGCAGTACTTC. This encodes CASSVTGGSSYEQYF.

This clone was picked up a small number of times. The CDR3 loop reads CASSFQGGHYEQYF. CDR3 nucleotides: TGTGCCAGCAGCTTCCAGGGGGGACATTACGAGCAGTACTTC. The rearrangement links TRBV7-9 to TRBJ2-7; tentative D call: TRBD1 (7 bases). V was cut by 3 bases and J by 4 bases, with 13 bases left in between. CDR3 size: 14 residues. The V gene's germline CDR1 is SEHNR and CDR2 FQNEAQ (reference sequence).

This clone was found a few times. CDR3 sequence reads: CASSTRVPTNEKLFF. The CDR3 DNA sequence: TGTGCCAGCAGTACCCGGGTACCAACTAATGAAAAACTGTTTTTT. The chain combines TRBV6-5 with TRBJ1-4; no definite D call. V lost 5 bases to trimming and J lost 0 bases, with 10 bases between them. The CDR3 has 15 amino acids. Germline V gives CDR1 MNHEY, CDR2 SVGAGI.

This chain connects TRBV7-9 to TRBJ1-3; TRBD1 matches at 10 bases. Germline loops: CDR1 SEHNR, CDR2 FQNEAQ (reference sequence). The CDR3 is 15 residues long. V gave up 3 bases and J gave up 6 bases; unmatched junction bases: 5. The CDR3 DNA sequence: TGTGCCAGCAGCTTCGGGACAGGGGTTTTAAACACCATATATTTT. Amino acids: CASSFGTGVLNTIYF.

The J gene is TRBJ2-7, the V gene TRBV19; 7 bases line up with TRBD1. CDR3 size: 14 residues. V trimming: 0 bases; J trimming: 2 bases; junction bases outside the gene matches: 1. Germline V gene data show CDR1 as LNHDA and CDR2 as SQIVND (reference sequence). The CDR3 loop reads CASSIEGTAYEQYF. CDR3 nucleotides: TGTGCCAGTAGTATAGAAGGGACAGCCTACGAGCAGTACTTC.

The chain links TRBV27 to TRBJ2-5; 12 nucleotides align to TRBD2. CDR3 length equals 17 residues. Unmatched junction bases numbered 8, after V lost 1 base and J lost 5 bases. From germline, CDR1 is MNHEY and CDR2 SMNVEV (reference sequence). The CDR3 reads CASSLWSSGGAWETQYF. CDR3 sequence (DNA): TGTGCCAGCAGTTTATGGTCTAGCGGGGGGGCTTGGGAGACCCAGTACTTC.

This chain links TRBV6-5 with TRBJ2-7; 7 bases are shared with TRBD1. After removal of 0 bases from V and 1 base from J, the junction contained 6 bases not matched to a gene. CDR1 and CDR2 (germline): MNHEY, SVGAGI. The CDR3 is made up of 16 amino acids. The DNA for the CDR3 is TGTGCCAGCAGTTACTCCTGGACAGGTTATTCCTACGAGCAGTACTTC. Translating it yields CASSYSWTGYSYEQYF.

This chain joins TRBV29-1 and TRBJ2-1; D perhaps matches TRBD1 (6 bases). The CDR3 consists of 14 residues. CDR1 is SQVTM and CDR2 is ANQGSEA in the germline V gene. V lost 3 bases to trimming and J lost 2 bases, with 11 bases between them. The CDR3 coding sequence is TGCAGCGTTGACGCAGGGGCGACCTACAATGAGCAGTTCTTC. Amino acids: CSVDAGATYNEQFF.

The chain combines TRBV7-9 with TRBJ1-2; D is unresolved. Trimming removed 3 bases at V and 6 bases at J, with 11 bases between. This CDR3 contains 13 residues. CDR1 and CDR2 from the germline V gene are SEHNR and FQNEAQ (reference sequence). The CDR3 nucleotides read TGTGCCAGCAGCTTTGATGAGTTCCATGGCTACACCTTC. Translated: CASSFDEFHGYTF.

This clone came up a few times. The chain uses TRBV6-5 and TRBJ1-4; tentatively, D is TRBD1 (5 bases). Trimming pared 4 bases from V and 6 bases from J, leaving 18 bases between. CDR1 and CDR2 from the germline V gene are MNHEY and SVGAGI. This CDR3 comprises 16 residues. CDR3 amino acids: CASSSTSDRTHEKLFF. In nucleotides, the CDR3 is TGTGCCAGCAGTTCCACCTCCGACAGAACCCATGAAAAACTGTTTTTT.

Written as DNA, the CDR3 is TGTGCCAGCAGTGAAGAGAAAGGGGGCGGTTACGAGCAGTACTTC. Translated: CASSEEKGGGYEQYF. The chain has TRBV6-1 and TRBJ2-7; 7 bases align to TRBD1. The germline CDR1 and CDR2 sequences are MNHNS and SASEGT. V was pared by 1 base and J by 4 bases, with 7 bases of the junction left unmatched. CDR3 length: 15 residues.

This clone was observed a handful of times. The gene calls are TRBV7-2 and TRBJ1-1; D may be TRBD1 (6 bases). From germline, CDR1 is SGHTA and CDR2 FQGNSA. This CDR3 comprises 15 residues. Trimming stripped 0 bases from V and 1 base from J, with 9 bases between. CDR3 sequence reads: CASSLALRGNTEAFF. Here the CDR3 DNA reads TGTGCCAGCAGCTTAGCGCTCAGGGGGAACACTGAAGCTTTCTTT.

This chain joins TRBV30 and TRBJ2-3; 12 positions match TRBD1. Trimming at V came to 1 base and at J to 4 bases, leaving 3 bases not matched to a gene. Germline V lookup: CDR1 GTSNPN, CDR2 SVGIG (reference sequence). The CDR3 totals 15 residues. The CDR3 DNA is TGTGCCTGGAGTGGGGACAGGGGGCTGGCAGATACGCAGTATTTT. It is translated as CAWSGDRGLADTQYF.

The chain joins TRBV6-5 to TRBJ1-3; TRBD1 matches 8 bases. V dropped 6 bases and J dropped 8; count of bases not matched to a gene: 6. The CDR3 consists of 13 residues. Germline-derived CDR1 and CDR2 are MNHEY and SVGAGI. Written as DNA, the CDR3 is TGTGCCAGCAGATTCCCAGGGGGCGACACCATATATTTT. This gives the protein CASRFPGGDTIYF.

The J gene is TRBJ2-7, the V gene TRBV18; TRBD2 matches at 7 bases. The CDR3 totals 17 residues. Germline CDR1 and CDR2: KGHSH and LQKENI. V lost 2 bases, J lost 0 bases, and 10 bases stayed unmatched. CDR3 protein: CASSPFVLGGTSYEQYF. Written as DNA, the CDR3 is TGTGCCAGCTCACCATTTGTTTTGGGGGGGACCTCCTACGAGCAGTACTTC.

Written as DNA, the CDR3 is TGTGCCAGCTCACCCGACTCGACTCGCTACGAGCAGTACTTC. Translating it yields CASSPDSTRYEQYF. This chain connects TRBV18 to TRBJ2-7, with unresolved D. Germline CDR1 reads KGHSH; CDR2 reads LQKENI. V lost 3 bases and J 3 bases, leaving 12 bases between the germline ends. CDR3 length: 14 amino acids.